The 25 T cell receptor beta chains in this list originate from one sample, sequenced in a study of T-cell memory formation after mild COVID-19. TCRdb recomputed calls from the 5' RACE reads with MiXCR, one row per CDR3 protein. The sample contains more than 35,000 distinct CDR3 sequences, roughly 6.1% of which appear only once. The sequenced sample was PBMCs or a T cell subset sorted from them (not recorded which). Source of these receptors: an adult who had mild COVID-19 (a few samples of this study predate the infection). Cell type and time point are not known.

The sample holds many counts of this clonotype. V and J are TRBV15 and TRBJ2-1; possibly TRBD1 or TRBD2 for D (5 bases each). V was trimmed by 8 bases and J by 10 bases, leaving 24 bases between them. The CDR3 covers 15 residues. Germline V CDR1 and CDR2: LNHNV, YYDKDF (reference sequence). CDR3 nucleotide sequence: TGTGCCACCGCCCCTTCAGGGACCCTCTCAATCGAGCAGTTCTTC. As protein: CATAPSGTLSIEQFF.

The V gene is TRBV20-1, the J gene TRBJ1-1, with 10 bases that match TRBD1. V trimming: 5 bases; J trimming: 5 bases; junction bases outside the gene matches: 5. The germline V gene encodes CDR1 DFQATT and CDR2 SNEGSKA (reference sequence). This CDR3 has 13 amino acids. The CDR3 nucleotides are TGCAGTGCTTGGGGACAGGGGCGAACTGAAGCTTTCTTT. This gives the protein CSAWGQGRTEAFF.

This clonotype was picked up many times. The chain recombines TRBV4-3 with TRBJ1-6; no definite D call. Trimming removed 0 bases at V and 0 bases at J, with 9 bases between. Germline CDR1 reads LGHNA; CDR2 reads YSLEER. This CDR3 comprises 17 residues. CDR3 DNA sequence: TGCGCCAGCAGCCAAGATCCCCTTACCTCCTATAATTCACCCCTCCACTTT. Its protein product is CASSQDPLTSYNSPLHF.

The sample holds many counts of this clonotype. V usage is TRBV29-1 and J usage is TRBJ2-3, with a weak D call TRBD2 (5 bases). V lost 4 bases and J lost 4, with 6 bases in between. The CDR3 runs to 11 residues. Germline V gene lookup returns CDR1 SQVTM and CDR2 ANQGSEA. The CDR3 reads CSVGLPDTQYF. In nucleotides, the CDR3 is TGCAGCGTTGGACTACCAGATACGCAGTATTTT.

This clonotype was observed many times. The chain links TRBV24-1 to TRBJ2-3; D remains ambiguous. The CDR3 sequence is 16 residues long. In germline, CDR1 is KGHDR, CDR2 SFDVKD. V was shortened by 4 bases and J by 4 bases, with 17 bases between the two germline ends. The CDR3 DNA follows: TGTGCCACCAGTGACCCCGGACGGGCGGCGGCAGATACGCAGTATTTT. It translates to CATSDPGRAAADTQYF.

The table lists this clonotype with many counts. This chain uses TRBV5-6 with TRBJ2-3, with TRBD2 matching 9 bases. This CDR3 is 16 amino acids long. CDR1 is SGHDT and CDR2 is YYEEEE in the germline V gene. J lost 4 bases, V lost 1 base, and 7 bases had no gene match. The CDR3 DNA is TGTGCCAGCAGCTTGTACACAGCGGGGGGACCAGATACGCAGTATTTT. Translated: CASSLYTAGGPDTQYF. The whole variable domain, remainder taken from reference TRBV5-6 and TRBJ2-3, is DAGVTQSPTHLIKTRGQQVTLRCSPKSGHDTVSWYQQALGQGPQFIFQYYEEEERQRGNFPDRFSGHQFPNYSSELNVNALLLGDSALYLCASSLYTAGGPDTQYFGPGTRLTVL.

This clonotype has at least ten counts. V usage is TRBV24-1 and J usage is TRBJ1-1; D ambiguous. The CDR3 contains 12 residues. Trimming stripped 4 bases from V and 8 bases from J, with 10 bases between. Germline CDR1 KGHDR, CDR2 SFDVKD. For the CDR3, the DNA is TGTGCCACCAGTGACCACACCGGGGAAGCTTTCTTT. It encodes CATSDHTGEAFF.

The chain joins TRBV25-1 to TRBJ1-2, with 12 bases matching TRBD1. V was pared by 5 bases and J by 7 bases, with 11 bases of the junction left unmatched. This CDR3 has 16 amino acids. Germline-derived CDR1 and CDR2 are MGHDK and SYGVNS. The CDR3 is CASSPAIGTGGSGYTF. CDR3 DNA: TGTGCCAGCAGTCCGGCGATCGGGACAGGGGGCAGTGGCTACACCTTC.

At least ten counts were recorded for this clonotype. V and J are TRBV14 and TRBJ2-3; TRBD1 matches at 8 bases. In germline, CDR1 is SGHDN, CDR2 FVKESK. The V segment lost 4 bases and the J segment 1 base; nucleotides outside the gene matches: 4. The CDR3 has 15 residues. CDR3 sequence: CASSPPDRGTDTQYF. CDR3 sequence (DNA): TGTGCCAGCAGCCCTCCGGACAGGGGCACAGATACGCAGTATTTT.

Ten or more counts support this clonotype. The chain has TRBV12-3 or TRBV12-4 and TRBJ2-2, with 10 bases identical to TRBD2. This CDR3 has 16 amino acids. Trimming cost V 3 bases and J 5 bases; bases outside gene matches: 6. As DNA, the CDR3 is TGTGCCAGCAGTTTCGCTGTAGCGGGAGGTACCGGGGAGCTGTTTTTT. Its protein product is CASSFAVAGGTGELFF.

This clonotype appeared many times. The V and J genes are TRBV7-9 and TRBJ1-6; possible D gene TRBD1, 5 bases. The CDR3 sequence is 15 residues long. Germline CDR1 and CDR2: SEHNR and FQNEAQ (reference sequence). With 1 base removed from V and 9 bases from J, the gap between germline ends came to 13 bases. DNA for the CDR3: TGTGCCAGCAGCTTAGTGGACATCGGCGGTTCACCCCTCCACTTT. Protein sequence: CASSLVDIGGSPLHF.

This clonotype showed up many times. In DNA form, the CDR3 reads TGCGCCAGCAGCCCTTCGACAGGGGCAAACTATGGCTACACCTTC. Protein sequence: CASSPSTGANYGYTF. V usage is TRBV4-1 and J usage is TRBJ1-2; 8 bases are shared with TRBD1. V lost 4 bases to trimming and J lost 2 bases; unmatched junction nucleotides: 6. CDR1 is MGHRA and CDR2 is YSYEKL in the germline V gene. This CDR3 has 15 residues.

This clonotype was observed many times. The rearrangement uses TRBV6-2 or TRBV6-3 and TRBJ2-1; maybe TRBD2 (6 bases). In germline, CDR1 is MNHEY, CDR2 SVGEGT. Trimming took 5 bases from V and 3 from J, leaving 14 bases between them. The CDR3 consists of 15 residues. The CDR3 DNA reads as TGTGCCAGCAGTAGACGGGGAGGCTACTACAATGAGCAGTTCTTC. Translated, it gives CASSRRGGYYNEQFF.

This clonotype was observed many times. The J gene is TRBJ2-3, the V gene TRBV5-1; 7 nucleotides match TRBD2. This CDR3 has 15 residues. V gave up 4 bases and J gave up 2 bases; unmatched junction bases: 7. Germline CDR1 and CDR2: SGHRS and YFSETQ. The DNA for the CDR3 is TGCGCCAGCAGCCTCCAAGCGGGGAACACAGATACGCAGTATTTT. This gives the protein CASSLQAGNTDTQYF.

This clonotype was counted ten times or more. V is TRBV18 and J is TRBJ2-1; 10 bases match TRBD2. Germline assignment: CDR1 KGHSH and CDR2 LQKENI. The CDR3 totals 16 residues. V shed 3 bases, J shed 7 bases, and the junction held 9 bases outside the gene matches. CDR3 residues: CASSPRGLAEVNEQFF. As DNA, the CDR3 is TGTGCCAGCTCACCCAGAGGACTAGCGGAAGTAAATGAGCAGTTCTTC.

The chain links TRBV30 to TRBJ1-2; 8 positions match TRBD1. This CDR3 has 15 amino acids. CDR1 is GTSNPN, CDR2 SVGIG, per germline (reference sequence). The V gene end was trimmed by 5 bases and the J gene end by 4 bases; junction bases not matched to a gene: 12. CDR3 coding DNA: TGTGCCTGGCGGACAGGGCACCGAGGGATCTATGGCTACACCTTC. Its protein is CAWRTGHRGIYGYTF.

This clonotype appeared many times. CDR3 in DNA: TGTGCCAGCAGTCTGAGCAGTGAGCAGTACTTC. Its protein product is CASSLSSEQYF. This chain joins TRBV12-3 or TRBV12-4 and TRBJ2-7, with D unresolved. Trimming pared 5 bases from V and 7 bases from J, leaving 9 bases between. The length of the CDR3 is 11 residues.

J is TRBJ2-5 and V is TRBV9; 7 positions agree with TRBD1. CDR1 and CDR2 from the germline V gene are SGDLS and YYNGEE. Unmatched junction bases numbered 2, after V lost 0 bases and J lost 3 bases. The CDR3 consists of 14 residues. In DNA form, the CDR3 reads TGTGCCAGCAGCGTAGATGGACAGGAAGAGACCCAGTACTTC. The encoded protein is CASSVDGQEETQYF.

In this sample, this clonotype turned up many times. The J gene is TRBJ2-3, the V gene TRBV20-1; TRBD2 might be the D (5 bases). The CDR3 has 15 amino acids. The V and J ends lost 5 bases and 4 bases respectively, with 19 bases between them. Looked up from germline, CDR1 is DFQATT and CDR2 is SNEGSKA (reference sequence). The DNA of the CDR3 is TGCAGTGCTTCCAAGGAGGCGGCATCCCCAGATACGCAGTATTTT. Translation: CSASKEAASPDTQYF.

The V gene is TRBV7-2, the J gene TRBJ2-1, with TRBD2 identical over 10 bases. The CDR3 runs to 16 residues. The V gene end was trimmed by 1 base and the J gene end by 5 bases; junction bases not matched to a gene: 5. The germline V gene encodes CDR1 SGHTA and CDR2 FQGNSA. The CDR3 coding sequence is TGTGCCAGCAGCTTAGTCGGACTAGCGGTCAACAATGAGCAGTTCTTC. It yields the protein CASSLVGLAVNNEQFF.

The rearrangement joins TRBV6-5 to TRBJ1-2; 9 bases agree with TRBD1. The CDR3 runs to 15 residues. Germline CDR1 MNHEY, CDR2 SVGAGI. Trimming removed 2 bases from V and 2 bases from J; junction bases left unmatched: 3. The CDR3 here is CASSYGTGKNYGYTF. The CDR3 region has the DNA TGTGCCAGCAGTTACGGGACAGGGAAGAACTATGGCTACACCTTC.

In its sample, this clonotype was seen many times. J is TRBJ2-3 and V is TRBV24-1; 9 nucleotides align to TRBD1. CDR1 is KGHDR, CDR2 SFDVKD, per germline. The CDR3 loop spans 15 amino acids. Losses at the gene ends were 9 bases for V and 3 bases for J; bases not matched to a gene: 9. CDR3 DNA sequence: TGTGCCACCGGTGGAAAAGACAGGGGGACAGATACGCAGTATTTT. It yields the protein CATGGKDRGTDTQYF.

This clonotype was found a few times. This sequence joins TRBV18 and TRBJ2-7; 10 nucleotides match TRBD1. The CDR3 runs to 15 residues. Per germline, CDR1 KGHSH and CDR2 LQKENI. The J segment lost 3 bases and the V segment lost 2 bases, leaving 4 bases of the junction unmatched. CDR3 protein: CASSPGDRGVYEQYF. For the CDR3, the DNA is TGTGCCAGCTCACCAGGGGACAGGGGAGTCTACGAGCAGTACTTC.

This clonotype was detected ten times or more. The CDR3 spells CASSLEDRPSSYNEQFF. Written as DNA, the CDR3 is TGTGCCAGCAGCTTAGAGGACAGGCCAAGCTCCTACAATGAGCAGTTCTTC. The J gene is TRBJ2-1, the V gene TRBV7-2, with TRBD1 matching 7 bases. Trimming removed 1 base from V and 0 bases from J; junction bases left unmatched: 6. The CDR3 is 17 amino acids. Germline loops: CDR1 SGHTA, CDR2 FQGNSA.

V gene TRBV6-2 or TRBV6-3 combines with J gene TRBJ2-1; D is possibly TRBD1 or TRBD2 (7 bases each). The CDR3 sequence is 16 residues long. From germline, CDR1 is MNHEY and CDR2 SVGEGT. Trimming cost V 0 bases and J 7 bases, with 16 bases left between them. CDR3 in amino acids: CASSYSSGTAFNEQFF. The CDR3 nucleotides are TGTGCCAGCAGTTACTCGAGCGGGACAGCTTTTAATGAGCAGTTCTTC.